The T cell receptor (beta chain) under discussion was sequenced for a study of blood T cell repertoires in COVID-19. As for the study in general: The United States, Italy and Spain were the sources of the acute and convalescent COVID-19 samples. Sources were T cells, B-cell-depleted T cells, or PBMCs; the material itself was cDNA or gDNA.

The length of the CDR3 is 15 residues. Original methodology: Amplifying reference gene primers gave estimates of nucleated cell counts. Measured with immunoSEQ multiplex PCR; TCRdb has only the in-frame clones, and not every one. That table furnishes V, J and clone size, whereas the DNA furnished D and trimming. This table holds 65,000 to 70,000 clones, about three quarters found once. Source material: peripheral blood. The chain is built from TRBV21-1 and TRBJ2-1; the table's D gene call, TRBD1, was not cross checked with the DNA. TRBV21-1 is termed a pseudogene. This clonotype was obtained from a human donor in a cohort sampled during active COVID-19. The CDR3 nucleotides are TGTGCCAGCAGCAAGGCAGGGGCTAGGATTAATGAGCAGTTCTTC. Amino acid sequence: CASSKAGARINEQFF.